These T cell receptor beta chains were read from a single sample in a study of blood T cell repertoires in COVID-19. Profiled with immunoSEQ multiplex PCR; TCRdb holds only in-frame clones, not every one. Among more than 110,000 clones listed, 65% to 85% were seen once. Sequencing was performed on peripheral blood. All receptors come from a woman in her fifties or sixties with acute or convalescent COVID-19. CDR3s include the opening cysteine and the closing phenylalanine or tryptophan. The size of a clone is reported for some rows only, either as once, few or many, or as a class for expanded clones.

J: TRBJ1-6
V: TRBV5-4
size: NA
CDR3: CASSYGSGGGSLSNSPLHF

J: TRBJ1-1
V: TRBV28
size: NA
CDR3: CASSSANRVTEAFF

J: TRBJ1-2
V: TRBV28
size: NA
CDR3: CASRPTGASYGYTF

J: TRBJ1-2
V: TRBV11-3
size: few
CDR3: CASSTVRTGSNYGYTF

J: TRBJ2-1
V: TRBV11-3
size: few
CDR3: CASSLGGTSAYNEQFF

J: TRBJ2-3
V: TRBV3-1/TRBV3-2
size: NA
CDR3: CASSPQAAGPRPSQYF

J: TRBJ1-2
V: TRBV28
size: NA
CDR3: CASSSASQWGYYGYTF

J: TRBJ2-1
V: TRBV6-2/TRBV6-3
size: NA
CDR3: CASSYQRDVNEQFF

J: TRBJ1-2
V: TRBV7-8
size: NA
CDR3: CASSPQLTANYGYTF

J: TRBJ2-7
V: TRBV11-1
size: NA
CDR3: CASSSGTSGYYEQYF

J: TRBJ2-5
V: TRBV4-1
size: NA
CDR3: CASSRTGASPETQYF

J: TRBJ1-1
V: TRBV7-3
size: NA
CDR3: CARRTGDTEAFF

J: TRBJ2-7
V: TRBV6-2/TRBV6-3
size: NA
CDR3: CASSPGLVFEQYF

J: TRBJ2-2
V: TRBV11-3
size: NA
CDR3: CASSLERVIGELFF

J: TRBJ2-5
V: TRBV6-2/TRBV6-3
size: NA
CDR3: CASSYSPAGGYRETQYF

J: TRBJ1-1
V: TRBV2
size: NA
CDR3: CASKQGLWTEAFF

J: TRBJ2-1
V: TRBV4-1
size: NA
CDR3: CASSQVYGRISNEQFF

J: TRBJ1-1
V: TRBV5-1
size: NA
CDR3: CASSSDPDRAEAFF

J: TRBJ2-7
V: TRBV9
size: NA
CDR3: CASSVMVGQSYEQYF

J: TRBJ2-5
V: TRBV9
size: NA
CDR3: CASSLQTGDTGETQYF

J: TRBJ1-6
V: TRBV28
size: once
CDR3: CASTTGSYNSPLHF

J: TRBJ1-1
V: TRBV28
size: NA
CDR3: CASSTSAGGLGTEAFF

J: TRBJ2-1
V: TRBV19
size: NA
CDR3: CASILTSGRSNEQFF

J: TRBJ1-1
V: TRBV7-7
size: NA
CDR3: CASSLRTGGEAFF

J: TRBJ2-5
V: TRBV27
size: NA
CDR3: CASSLAGLAGDAETQYF

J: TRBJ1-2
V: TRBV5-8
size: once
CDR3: CASSLQRGDYGYTF

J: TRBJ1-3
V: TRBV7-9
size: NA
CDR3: CASSLAQGNTIYF

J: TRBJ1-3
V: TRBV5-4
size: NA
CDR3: CASSLATAGNTIYF

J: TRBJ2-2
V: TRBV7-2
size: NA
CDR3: CASSQGQRTGELFF

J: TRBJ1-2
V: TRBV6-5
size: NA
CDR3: CASRYRTDPNYGYTF

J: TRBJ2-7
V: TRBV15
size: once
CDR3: CATSMTGTTYEQYF

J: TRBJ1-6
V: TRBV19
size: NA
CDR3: CAGGTGSLGNSPLHF

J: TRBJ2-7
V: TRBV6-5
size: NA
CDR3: CASSGTGMYEQYF

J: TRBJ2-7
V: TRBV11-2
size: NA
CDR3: CASSLGTGRSYEQYF

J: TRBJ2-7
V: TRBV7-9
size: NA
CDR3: CASSLGAGRYEQYF

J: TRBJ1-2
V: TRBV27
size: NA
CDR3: CASSSRGAGYGYTF

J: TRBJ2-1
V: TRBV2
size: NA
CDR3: CASSVQRREGQAFF

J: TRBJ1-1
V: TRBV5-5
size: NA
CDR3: CASSLGAGGLLMNTEAFF

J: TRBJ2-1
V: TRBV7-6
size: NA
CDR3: CASRLAGGAEQFF

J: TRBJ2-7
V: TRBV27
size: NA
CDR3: CASSFYPRLAGVNPSYEQYF

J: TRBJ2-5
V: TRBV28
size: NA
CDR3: CASRPQGLETQYF